Listed below are T cell receptor beta chains from one sample, sequenced in a study of control samples from healthy donors and cancer patients. TCRdb keeps only in-frame clones here, not all; method: immunoSEQ multiplex PCR. The sample holds roughly 69,000 clones, over 80% seen once. The sequenced material came from blood. The receptors shown here come from a man in his 60s in good health. The CDR3 runs from the conserved cysteine through the conserved F or W. A D gene is named only where the DNA matches it firmly. The listing skips clone size in some rows; elsewhere it reads once, few, many or a size class.

>TRBJ2-7|TRBV4-1|NA|TRBD1
CASSPRRDRLNEQYF
TGCGCCAGCAGCCCCCGGAGGGACAGGCTCAACGAGCAGTACTTC
>TRBJ1-6|TRBV28|NA|NA
CASSLGPRDNSPLHF
TGTGCCAGCAGTTTGGGGCCCAGGGATAATTCACCCCTCCACTTT
>TRBJ2-1|TRBV7-9|NA|NA
CASSPRTGTMAHEQFF
TGTGCCAGCAGCCCCCGGACTGGTACAATGGCTCATGAGCAGTTCTTC
>TRBJ2-2|TRBV28|NA|NA
CASMGPNTGELFF
TGTGCCAGCATGGGGCCGAACACCGGGGAGCTGTTTTTT
>TRBJ2-1|TRBV7-2|NA|TRBD2
CASSSTGLAGYNEQFF
TGTGCCAGCAGCTCTACGGGACTAGCGGGTTACAATGAGCAGTTCTTC
>TRBJ2-1|TRBV29-1|NA|TRBD1
CSVSTTGGGNEQFF
TGCAGCGTCTCAACGACAGGGGGGGGCAATGAGCAGTTCTTC
>TRBJ1-1|TRBV30|once|NA
CAWGREAVNTEAFF
TGTGCCTGGGGCCGAGAGGCGGTGAACACTGAAGCTTTCTTT
>TRBJ2-2|TRBV11-2|NA|NA
CASSFPLSLGELFF
TGTGCCAGCAGCTTCCCGTTGTCCCTCGGGGAGCTGTTTTTT
>TRBJ2-5|TRBV6-5|NA|TRBD1
CASSYRGRETQYF
TGTGCCAGCAGTTACAGGGGGCGGGAGACCCAGTACTTC
>TRBJ1-1|TRBV28|NA|TRBD1
CASRGTGWNTEAFF
TGTGCCAGCAGGGGGACAGGGTGGAACACTGAAGCTTTCTTT
>TRBJ2-7|TRBV12-3/TRBV12-4|NA|TRBD1
CASRPGGAYEQYF
TGTGCCAGCAGACCAGGGGGCGCCTACGAGCAGTACTTC
>TRBJ1-2|TRBV5-1|NA|NA
CASSLDVGGYTF
TGCGCCAGCAGCTTGGATGTGGGTGGCTACACCTTC
>TRBJ2-7|TRBV9|NA|TRBD1
CASSTGQDTYEQYF
TGTGCCAGCAGCACGGGACAGGACACCTACGAGCAGTACTTC
>TRBJ1-4|TRBV30|NA|TRBD1
CAWSPGGRKAFATNEKLFF
TGTGCCTGGAGTCCAGGGGGACGGAAGGCCTTCGCAACTAATGAAAAACTGTTTTTT
>TRBJ1-6|TRBV27|NA|NA
CASSSTASSYNSPLHF
TGTGCCAGCAGTTCGACAGCGAGCTCCTATAATTCACCCCTCCACTTT
>TRBJ1-2|TRBV5-1|NA|TRBD1
CASSSGTGGFYGYTF
TGCGCCAGCAGCTCTGGGACAGGGGGGTTCTATGGCTACACCTTC
>TRBJ2-1|TRBV7-8|few|NA
CASSPTVPSNEQFF
TGTGCCAGCAGCCCGACGGTCCCCAGCAATGAGCAGTTCTTC
>TRBJ1-5|TRBV27|NA|NA
CASSPWTGNQPQHF
TGTGCCAGCAGTCCCTGGACAGGCAATCAGCCCCAGCATTTT
>TRBJ2-5|TRBV5-4|once|NA
CASSLFHGETQYF
TGTGCCAGCAGCTTGTTCCATGGAGAGACCCAGTACTTC
>TRBJ1-3|TRBV6-5|once|NA
CASSPTQGTTIYF
TGTGCCAGCAGTCCTACTCAGGGCACCACCATATATTTT
>TRBJ2-2|TRBV15|once|TRBD2
CATRPTSGRDTGELFF
TGTGCCACCCGGCCGACTAGCGGGAGGGACACCGGGGAGCTGTTTTTT
>TRBJ1-1|TRBV19|NA|NA
CASSSVGESGLRNTEAFF
TGTGCCAGTAGTTCGGTAGGGGAAAGCGGCCTGCGGAACACTGAAGCTTTCTTT
>TRBJ2-7|TRBV6-6|NA|NA
CASSPVEGFSYEQYF
TGTGCCAGCAGCCCGGTTGAGGGCTTCTCCTACGAGCAGTACTTC
>TRBJ2-3|TRBV5-1|NA|NA
CASSRARGNTDTQYF
TGCGCCAGCAGTAGGGCGCGGGGCAACACAGATACGCAGTATTTT
>TRBJ2-3|TRBV9|NA|TRBD2
CASSLRRGSTDTQYF
TGTGCCAGCAGCCTACGGCGGGGGAGCACAGATACGCAGTATTTT
>TRBJ2-1|TRBV29-1|once|TRBD2
CSVEARTSDEQFF
TGCAGCGTTGAAGCGAGGACTAGCGATGAGCAGTTCTTC
>TRBJ2-1|TRBV7-9|few|TRBD2
CASSPLAVNNEQFF
TGTGCCAGCAGCCCACTAGCGGTAAACAATGAGCAGTTCTTC
>TRBJ1-2|TRBV7-2|NA|NA
CASSPEAAPYTNYGYTF
TGTGCCAGCAGCCCCGAGGCAGCCCCTTATACTAACTATGGCTACACCTTC
>TRBJ2-1|TRBV4-2|NA|NA
CASSQDTSNLEQFF
TGTGCCAGCAGCCAAGATACGAGTAATCTTGAGCAGTTCTTC
>TRBJ1-1|TRBV5-5|NA|NA
CASSFESGDTEAFF
TGTGCCAGCAGCTTTGAATCAGGGGACACTGAAGCTTTCTTT
>TRBJ2-1|TRBV28|NA|TRBD2
CASRPSGFYNEQFF
TGTGCCAGCAGACCTAGCGGGTTCTACAATGAGCAGTTCTTC
>TRBJ1-6|TRBV4-2|NA|NA
CASSQGGGQGRTPLHF
TGTGCCAGCAGCCAAGGAGGAGGGCAGGGTAGAACACCCCTCCACTTT
>TRBJ2-2|TRBV28|NA|TRBD1
CASRSLGQGDTGELFF
TGTGCCAGCAGATCCCTAGGACAGGGAGACACCGGGGAGCTGTTTTTT
>TRBJ2-7|TRBV7-2|NA|TRBD2
CASSLTSGNSYEQYF
TGTGCCAGCAGCCTGACTAGCGGTAACTCCTACGAGCAGTACTTC
>TRBJ2-5|TRBV27|NA|NA
CASTPGAQYF
TGTGCCAGCACCCCAGGGGCCCAGTACTTC
>TRBJ2-2|TRBV6-6|NA|NA
CASSLTSGSTGELFF
TGTGCCAGCAGTTTGACTAGTGGAAGCACCGGGGAGCTGTTTTTT
>TRBJ2-7|TRBV3-1/TRBV3-2|NA|TRBD2
CASSRTGLVHF
TGTGCCAGCAGCCGAACGGGACTAGTGCACTTC
>TRBJ2-1|TRBV29-1|few|NA
CSVDGSFSEQFF
TGCAGCGTTGATGGGTCGTTCAGTGAGCAGTTCTTC
>TRBJ2-7|TRBV3-1/TRBV3-2|NA|TRBD2
CASRRGSAGGPHEQYF
TGTGCCAGCAGACGGGGGTCAGCGGGAGGCCCCCACGAGCAGTACTTC
>TRBJ2-3|TRBV18|NA|NA
CASSPPGTDTQYF
TGTGCCAGCTCACCACCCGGCACAGATACGCAGTATTTT
>TRBJ2-2|TRBV4-3|NA|NA
CASSQVRTAYTGELFF
TGCGCCAGCAGCCAAGTTAGGACAGCCTACACCGGGGAGCTGTTTTTT
>TRBJ1-1|TRBV29-1|once|NA
CSGNRVGGTEAFF
TGCAGCGGGAACAGGGTGGGTGGCACTGAAGCTTTCTTT
>TRBJ2-3|TRBV5-6|NA|NA
CASSLLGTGPSTDTQYF
TGTGCCAGCAGCTTGCTTGGCACGGGTCCCAGCACAGATACGCAGTATTTT
>TRBJ2-1|TRBV2|NA|NA
CASGRDYNEQFF
TGTGCCAGCGGCCGGGACTACAATGAGCAGTTCTTC
>TRBJ2-3|TRBV5-1|NA|NA
CASSPPDGLTDTQYF
TGCGCCAGCAGCCCTCCGGACGGTCTCACAGATACGCAGTATTTT